Below, 21 T cell receptor beta chains from the same sample are listed, as sequenced in a study of T cells in Graves' hyperthyroidism and ophthalmopathy (dated by TCRdb to about 2019). Library generation was performed with multiplex PCR. The instrument given in TCRdb is Illumina HiSeq 2000. Amplification of TCR beta CDR3 regions was carried out from RNA transcripts. The TCR CDR3 was subjected to a first round of RT-PCR using the HTBI primer set and the Qiagen OneStep RT-PCR kit. Using fastp at Q25 and MiXCR, TCRdb reprocessed the public reads and kept productive beta chains. Identical CDR3 proteins give one entry, which carries the most common genes and DNA. In this sample the table shows about 360,000 distinct CDR3 sequences, around a quarter of which occur a single time. Clones ranked in the top ten supply less than 75% of the sample. Sequenced material: blood. The receptor set was obtained from a man aged 50 or older with Graves' hyperthyroidism.

This clonotype was detected many times. This chain joins TRBV12-3 or TRBV12-4 and TRBJ2-1; weak D call: TRBD2 (5 bases). CDR3 length: 16 residues. Trimming took 5 bases from V and 2 from J, leaving 16 bases between them. CDR3 residues: CASSPAPGFTYNEQFF. The CDR3 DNA follows: TGTGCCAGCAGTCCGGCCCCGGGGTTCACCTACAATGAGCAGTTCTTC.

In regard to this clonotype: A much larger clone sits a single nucleotide away, making a read error possible. This rearrangement joins TRBV3-1 to TRBJ2-7; maybe TRBD1 (6 bases). Per the germline V gene, CDR1 is LGHDT and CDR2 is YNNKEL (reference sequence). The germline V and J ends were trimmed by 0 bases and 9 bases, with 9 bases remaining between them. CDR3 size: 12 residues. The CDR3 bases are TGTGCCAGCAGCCAAGAAGGACAGTTGCAGTACTTC. It encodes CASSQEGQLQYF.

The chain combines TRBV5-5 with TRBJ1-1, with 7 bases lining up with TRBD1. CDR3 length equals 15 residues. Germline V CDR1 and CDR2: SGHKS, YYEKEE (reference sequence). V dropped 5 bases and J dropped 1; count of bases not matched to a gene: 8. The CDR3 loop reads CASRPFDRENTEAFF. DNA for the CDR3: TGTGCCAGCAGACCATTTGACAGGGAGAACACTGAAGCTTTCTTT.

The V call is TRBV2, the J call TRBJ1-3; no reliable D call. V was pared by 1 base and J by 0 bases, with 10 bases between. Per germline, CDR1 SNHLY and CDR2 FYNNEI. This CDR3 spans 16 amino acids. The CDR3 sequence is CASSEDARSSGNTIYF. The CDR3 DNA sequence: TGTGCCAGCAGTGAAGATGCCAGGAGCTCTGGAAACACCATATATTTT. Full variable domain (rest looked up from reference TRBV2 and TRBJ1-3): EPEVTQTPSHQVTQMGQEVILRCVPISNHLYFYWYRQILGQKVEFLVSFYNNEISEKSEIFDDQFSVERPDGSNFTLKIRSTKLEDSAMYFCASSEDARSSGNTIYFGEGSWLTVV.

This clonotype turned up a few times. The gene calls are TRBV19 and TRBJ2-1, with 10 bases lining up with TRBD2. J lost 3 bases, V lost 5 bases, and 10 bases had no gene match. The germline V gene has CDR1 LNHDA and CDR2 SQIVND (reference sequence). The CDR3 extends over 17 amino acids. CDR3 loop: CASSRASGSGIYNEQFF. The CDR3 DNA is TGTGCCAGTAGTCGGGCTAGCGGGAGTGGCATCTACAATGAGCAGTTCTTC.

The chain joins TRBV27 to TRBJ2-7; 9 bases line up with TRBD1. Trimming took 6 bases from V and 0 from J; bases not matched to a gene: 6. This CDR3 is 15 amino acids long. The germline CDR1 and CDR2 sequences are MNHEY and SMNVEV (reference sequence). Here the CDR3 reads CASRTDRGSSYEQYF. CDR3 nucleotide sequence: TGTGCCAGCAGAACAGACAGGGGGAGCTCCTACGAGCAGTACTTC.

This rearrangement joins TRBV7-9 to TRBJ2-7; TRBD2 agrees at 9 bases. The junction had 7 bases not matched to a gene; V was cut back by 7 bases and J by 6 bases. Germline assignment: CDR1 SEHNR and CDR2 FQNEAQ (reference sequence). The CDR3 totals 13 residues. CDR3 in amino acids: CASNPSGVPEQYF. The CDR3 bases are TGTGCCAGCAACCCTAGCGGGGTGCCCGAGCAGTACTTC.

The V and J genes are TRBV29-1 and TRBJ2-2; 11 positions agree with TRBD1. Per the germline V gene, CDR1 is SQVTM and CDR2 is ANQGSEA. This CDR3 comprises 14 residues. After removal of 4 bases from V and 3 bases from J, the junction contained 1 base not matched to a gene. CDR3 amino acids: CSVGTGGDTGELFF. In DNA form, the CDR3 reads TGCAGCGTTGGGACAGGGGGCGACACCGGGGAGCTGTTTTTT.

The rearrangement uses TRBV12-3 or TRBV12-4 and TRBJ1-1; D is ambiguous. The CDR3 length is 13 residues. The V end was cut by 6 bases, the J end by 4 bases, with 12 bases between. The CDR3 spells CASSRHGSTEAFF. The CDR3 DNA is TGTGCCAGCAGCCGCCACGGGTCCACTGAAGCTTTCTTT.

The V gene is TRBV10-2, the J gene TRBJ1-1; 7 nucleotides agree with TRBD1. The germline V gene has CDR1 WSHSY and CDR2 SAAADI. The CDR3 consists of 12 residues. Losses at the gene ends were 7 bases for V and 7 bases for J; bases not matched to a gene: 6. In nucleotides, the CDR3 is TGCGCCAGCAAGAAGGGGGCGAATGAAGCTTTCTTT. Amino acids: CASKKGANEAFF.

This clonotype was counted between two and nine times. The chain joins TRBV20-1 to TRBJ2-5; 10 bases match TRBD2. Germline CDR1 is DFQATT and CDR2 is SNEGSKA (reference sequence). J was trimmed by 5 bases and V by 5 bases; bases with no gene match: 14. The CDR3 has 16 residues. CDR3 region: CSALRTAGGVKETQYF. CDR3 bases: TGCAGTGCTCTCAGGACAGCGGGGGGGGTTAAGGAGACCCAGTACTTC.

This clonotype has only a few counts. The V call is TRBV6-1, the J call TRBJ2-1; tentatively, D is TRBD1 or TRBD2 (5 bases each). Germline V gene sequence: CDR1 MNHNS, CDR2 SASEGT. V lost 8 bases and J lost 2, with 13 bases in between. The CDR3 length is 14 residues. In nucleotides, the CDR3 is TGTGCCAGCTTCGAGGGACCCCCCTACAATGAGCAGTTCTTC. It translates to CASFEGPPYNEQFF.

This clonotype was seen only a few times. This sequence joins TRBV11-2 and TRBJ2-2; D may be TRBD1 or TRBD2 (5 bases each). Germline loops: CDR1 SGHAT, CDR2 FQNNGV. There are 15 residues in the CDR3. Trimming removed 1 base at V and 6 bases at J, with 12 bases between. In DNA, the CDR3 is TGTGCCAGCAGCTTAGTGGGGGTGGGAGCCGGGGAGCTGTTTTTT. Amino acid sequence: CASSLVGVGAGELFF.

The V gene is TRBV5-1, the J gene TRBJ2-3, with a tentative D call TRBD1 (6 bases). Per germline, CDR1 SGHRS and CDR2 YFSETQ. The CDR3 has 18 residues. V was cut by 5 bases and J by 8 bases, with 30 bases left in between. This chain's CDR3 is CASSYGAGVSQNGGTQYF. The CDR3 nucleotides read TGCGCCAGCAGTTATGGCGCAGGGGTCTCACAGAATGGCGGTACGCAGTATTTT. Combining the CDR3 with reference TRBV5-1 and TRBJ2-3 gives the whole variable domain KAGVTQTPRYLIKTRGQQVTLSCSPISGHRSVSWYQQTPGQGLQFLFEYFSETQRNKGNFPGRFSGRQFSNSRSEMNVSTLELGDSALYLCASSYGAGVSQNGGTQYFGPGTRLTVL.

This chain joins TRBV19 and TRBJ1-5, with unresolved D. This CDR3 comprises 14 residues. Trimming cost V 9 bases and J 0 bases, with 12 bases left between them. Per germline, CDR1 LNHDA and CDR2 SQIVND (reference sequence). The CDR3 is CASGRSYSNQPQHF. CDR3 nucleotides: TGTGCCAGCGGGAGATCTTATAGCAATCAGCCCCAGCATTTT.

This clonotype turned up a few times. V gene TRBV2 combines with J gene TRBJ2-3, with a possible D match to TRBD2 (5 bases). Germline values: CDR1 SNHLY, CDR2 FYNNEI. V was trimmed by 6 bases and J by 0 bases, leaving 10 bases between them. The CDR3 sequence is 14 residues long. The CDR3 DNA sequence: TGTGCCAGCAGATCTAGCAGTAGCACAGATACGCAGTATTTT. This encodes CASRSSSSTDTQYF.

This clonotype was observed many times. The chain couples TRBV27 to TRBJ1-6; D is possibly TRBD1 (6 bases). The CDR3 spans 14 residues. V lost 5 bases, J lost 10 bases, and 15 bases lay in between. CDR1 and CDR2 (germline): MNHEY, SMNVEV (reference sequence). The CDR3 reads CASSPGTPRSPLHF. The CDR3 DNA reads TGTGCCAGCAGTCCAGGGACACCGAGGTCACCCCTCCACTTT.

The chain uses TRBV12-3 or TRBV12-4 and TRBJ1-5, with no clear D. V lost 2 bases and J lost 11, with 13 bases in between. This CDR3 is built from 13 residues. The CDR3 sequence is CASSLRVLESQHF. CDR3 nucleotide sequence: TGTGCCAGCAGTTTACGGGTTTTGGAGTCCCAGCATTTT.

This clonotype was seen a handful of times. The V gene is TRBV18, the J gene TRBJ2-2; TRBD1 aligns across 7 bases. Germline V gene lookup returns CDR1 KGHSH and CDR2 LQKENI. After removal of 5 bases from V and 4 bases from J, the junction contained 4 bases not matched to a gene. The CDR3 is 14 amino acids. The CDR3 sequence is CASSTDRATGELFF. The CDR3 bases are TGTGCCAGCTCAACCGACAGGGCCACCGGGGAGCTGTTTTTT.

Only a few counts were recorded for this clonotype. The chain carries TRBV28 and TRBJ2-2, with D maybe TRBD1 (6 bases). This CDR3 has 17 residues. Per germline, CDR1 MDHEN and CDR2 SYDVKM. Trimming pared 1 base from V and 6 bases from J, leaving 18 bases between. CDR3 sequence reads: CASSLLGGRGKAGELFF. The DNA for the CDR3 is TGTGCCAGCAGTTTATTAGGTGGCAGGGGCAAGGCCGGGGAGCTGTTTTTT.

There are many counts of this clonotype. V usage is TRBV12-3 or TRBV12-4 and J usage is TRBJ2-1; TRBD2 matches at 12 bases. The V and J ends lost 6 bases and 6 bases, in that order; junction bases with no gene match: 6. The CDR3 length is 15 residues. DNA for the CDR3: TGTGCCAGCAGCCCCGGACTAGCGGGATCCAATGAGCAGTTCTTC. This codes for CASSPGLAGSNEQFF.